This is a list of T cell receptor beta chains from one sample in a study of identical twins. In TCRdb, the 5' RACE reads were re-called with MiXCR into one record per CDR3 protein. The sample shows 500,000 to 600,000 distinct CDR3 sequences, around 20% of them seen only once. This sample was also put to use in a study of T cells expressing NK-cell markers.

The source material was CD4+ T cells sorted from blood. The receptors were sampled from a woman under 30 in good health. The CDR3 runs from the conserved cysteine through the conserved F or W. D genes are given only for firm matches. For some rows the clone size is stated as once, few or many, or as a class when expanded; others skip it.

j_call,clone_size,v_call,d_call,cdr3_nt,cdr3_aa
TRBJ2-3,.,TRBV7-9,TRBD2,TGTGCCAGCAGGAAACTAGCGGGGGGGTCAGATACGCAGTATTTT,CASRKLAGGSDTQYF
TRBJ2-2,few,TRBV5-1,TRBD1,TGCGCCAGCAGCACCGGACAGGGCACCGGGGAGCTGTTTTTT,CASSTGQGTGELFF
TRBJ1-6,.,TRBV20-1,.,TGCAGTGCCTTGGACAGTGCTAATTCACCCCTCCACTTT,CSALDSANSPLHF
TRBJ1-1,.,TRBV24-1,TRBD1,TGTGCCACCAGTGATTTGGGACAGGGCGAAGCTTTCTTT,CATSDLGQGEAFF
TRBJ2-1,few,TRBV11-2,TRBD2,TGTGCCAGCAGCTTAGATTCTCGGGCTAGCGGATCCTACAATGAGCAGTTCTTC,CASSLDSRASGSYNEQFF
TRBJ2-1,.,TRBV4-2,.,TGTGCCAGCAGCCAAGATCTTCGACTCAACTCCTACAATGAGCAGTTCTTC,CASSQDLRLNSYNEQFF
TRBJ2-7,few,TRBV7-2,TRBD2,TGTGCCAGCAGCTTAAGGGAGGGCGAGCAGTACTTC,CASSLREGEQYF
TRBJ2-3,.,TRBV10-3,.,TGTGCCATCAGGCCCGGGGCGAACACAGATACGCAGTATTTT,CAIRPGANTDTQYF
TRBJ1-2,few,TRBV7-2,.,TGTGCCAGCAGCTTAGCGCCGGGGGTCGGCTATGGCTACACCTTC,CASSLAPGVGYGYTF
TRBJ2-1,.,TRBV3-1,.,TGTGCCAGCAGCCAAGAGGCTAGCCACAATGAGCAGTTCTTC,CASSQEASHNEQFF
TRBJ2-1,few,TRBV5-1,TRBD2,TGCGCCAGCAGCTTCGGCGGGGGGGACAATGAGCAGTTCTTC,CASSFGGGDNEQFF
TRBJ2-1,few,TRBV4-3,TRBD2,TGCGCCAGCAGCCAAGATCTGACCGGGACTACACTTGGGGGGCAGTTCTTC,CASSQDLTGTTLGGQFF
TRBJ1-1,many,TRBV5-1,.,TGCGCCAGCAGCCCCCTGGAGGGACGGGCTGAAGCTTTCTTT,CASSPLEGRAEAFF
TRBJ2-3,.,TRBV9,.,TGTGCCAGCAGCGTAGAGCCGGGGGGCACAGATACGCAGTATTTT,CASSVEPGGTDTQYF
TRBJ2-7,few,TRBV18,.,TGTGCCAGCTCACCCGGGACACCTGCTAAAGAGCAGTACTTC,CASSPGTPAKEQYF
TRBJ2-3,many,TRBV12-3/TRBV12-4,TRBD2,TGTGCCAGCAGTCCCCTTTCTAGCGGGGGACTCAGTGGAGATACGCAGTATTTT,CASSPLSSGGLSGDTQYF
TRBJ2-4,.,TRBV18,.,TGTGCCAGCTCACCACCTAATTACCTAGGGGAAAACATTCAGTACTTC,CASSPPNYLGENIQYF
TRBJ1-2,.,TRBV2,TRBD1,TGTGCCAGCAGTGGCCAGGGGGCCGGCTATGGCTACACCTTC,CASSGQGAGYGYTF
TRBJ1-2,few,TRBV20-1,TRBD1,TGCAGTGCTCGCAAGGGACAGCACTATGGCTACACCTTC,CSARKGQHYGYTF
TRBJ2-1,few,TRBV6-5,.,TGTGCCAGCAGTTCCCTCGGGGGAGGTCCGTACAATGAGCAGTTCTTC,CASSSLGGGPYNEQFF
TRBJ1-2,many,TRBV4-3,TRBD1,TGCGCCAGCAGCCAAGAGGCGGGACAGGGATCCTATGGCTACACCTTC,CASSQEAGQGSYGYTF
TRBJ2-3,.,TRBV20-1,TRBD2,TGCAGTGCTGCCTCCCGGGAAAGCGGGAGTGGAGATACGCAGTATTTT,CSAASRESGSGDTQYF
TRBJ2-7,.,TRBV6-1,.,TGTGCCAGCAGGGATTCTAGCGCACCTACCTACGAGCAGTACTTC,CASRDSSAPTYEQYF
TRBJ1-5,.,TRBV10-3,.,TGTGCCATCAAGGGCGGGTATAGCAATCAGCCCCAGCATTTT,CAIKGGYSNQPQHF
TRBJ2-4,few,TRBV11-2,.,TGTGCCAGCAGCTTAGGGGCCATGGGCAACGGGCTAGCCAAAAACATTCAGTACTTC,CASSLGAMGNGLAKNIQYF
TRBJ2-1,few,TRBV7-8,.,TGTGCCAGCAGCTTATGGAGTAGCGGAGAATACAATGAGCAGTTCTTC,CASSLWSSGEYNEQFF
TRBJ2-1,few,TRBV20-1,TRBD2,TGCAGTGCTAGAGTGGGGGGGGGTGTTTCCCCGCAGTTCTTC,CSARVGGGVSPQFF
TRBJ1-1,.,TRBV5-1,.,TGCGCCAGCAGCGGAGGGTCGAACACTGAAGCTTTCTTT,CASSGGSNTEAFF
TRBJ1-2,few,TRBV20-1,TRBD1,TGCAGTGCTAGCTCAACAGGGGGGTCCAACTATGGCTACACCTTC,CSASSTGGSNYGYTF
TRBJ2-3,.,TRBV7-2,TRBD2,TGTGCCAGCAGCTTAGCGGCTAGCGGGGGGACCGCAGATACGCAGTATTTT,CASSLAASGGTADTQYF
TRBJ1-5,few,TRBV15,TRBD1,TGTGCCACCAGCAGAGAGGACAGGGGGAATCAGCCCCAGCATTTT,CATSREDRGNQPQHF
TRBJ1-1,.,TRBV4-2,TRBD1,TGTGCCAGCAGCCAAGCGGGACAGGGTCTTGGTGAAGCTTTCTTT,CASSQAGQGLGEAFF
TRBJ2-4,many,TRBV12-3/TRBV12-4,TRBD2,TGTGCCAGCACCCTAGCGGGAGCGGGTAAAAACATTCAGTACTTC,CASTLAGAGKNIQYF
TRBJ1-1,few,TRBV6-1,TRBD1,TGTGCCAGCAGGGCCGGGGACAGGGTTGACACTGAAGCTTTCTTT,CASRAGDRVDTEAFF
TRBJ2-7,.,TRBV3-1,.,TGTGCCAGCAGCCAAAGCTCCTCGGTTGGCGAGCAGTACTTC,CASSQSSSVGEQYF
TRBJ2-7,many,TRBV5-5,.,TGTGCCAGCAGCTTGGTTCGGGGCTACGAGCAGTACTTC,CASSLVRGYEQYF
TRBJ1-1,.,TRBV20-1,TRBD1,TGCAGTGCTAGCAGTAGACAGGGGGACACTGAAGCTTTCTTT,CSASSRQGDTEAFF
TRBJ2-2,.,TRBV9,TRBD1,TGTGCCAGCAGCATTAGACAGGGGGCCGGGGAGCTGTTTTTT,CASSIRQGAGELFF
TRBJ2-1,many,TRBV2,TRBD1,TGTGCCAGCAGGGACAGGGCGTATGAGCAGTTCTTC,CASRDRAYEQFF
TRBJ2-4,few,TRBV7-2,TRBD1,TGTGCCAGCAGCTTAGGCGGACAGGGCAAAAACATTCAGTACTTC,CASSLGGQGKNIQYF
TRBJ1-1,.,TRBV20-1,.,TGCAGTGCTAGGGGAAACGATGTTGAAGCTTTCTTT,CSARGNDVEAFF
TRBJ2-1,few,TRBV29-1,.,TGCAGCATTAGGGGGAACAATGAGCAGTTCTTC,CSIRGNNEQFF
TRBJ1-2,many,TRBV7-2,.,TGTGCCAGCAGCTGGGACGGCGGTGACTATGGCTACACCTTC,CASSWDGGDYGYTF
TRBJ1-1,.,TRBV20-1,.,TGCAGTGCTAACAGGGACGAAGCTTTCTTT,CSANRDEAFF
TRBJ1-1,many,TRBV6-2/TRBV6-3,.,TGTGCCAGCCGACGCCCAGGGGTGGACACTGAAGCTTTCTTT,CASRRPGVDTEAFF
TRBJ1-5,few,TRBV6-1,.,TGTGCCAGCAGAGAAGACAGGCGGGGACAGCCCCAGCATTTT,CASREDRRGQPQHF
TRBJ2-7,.,TRBV10-1,.,TGCGCCAGCAGTGAGATGTGGGGTTTGGGGGACGAGCAGTACTTC,CASSEMWGLGDEQYF
TRBJ1-1,few,TRBV6-1,TRBD1,TGTGCCAGCAGTACCACGACAGGGCCGGATGGAGATGAAGCTTTCTTT,CASSTTTGPDGDEAFF
TRBJ1-1,.,TRBV20-1,.,TGCAGTGCTAGGGGAGATACGAACACTGAAGCTTTCTTT,CSARGDTNTEAFF
TRBJ2-1,.,TRBV7-9,.,TGTGCCAGCATTTCTAAGAGCTCCTACAATGAGCAGTTCTTC,CASISKSSYNEQFF
TRBJ2-2,few,TRBV9,TRBD1,TGTGCCAGCAGCGGAGACAGGGGTAACACCGGGGAGCTGTTTTTT,CASSGDRGNTGELFF
TRBJ2-2,.,TRBV7-6,.,TGTGCCAGCAAACCACAGGGAGTGAACACCGGGGAGCTGTTTTTT,CASKPQGVNTGELFF
TRBJ2-5,.,TRBV18,TRBD1,TGTGCCAGCTCACCTGGACAGGAAGAGACCCAGTACTTC,CASSPGQEETQYF